This T cell receptor (beta chain) derives from a study of response to subunit inactivated influenza vaccine. Study-level findings and limits: With each seasonal influenza vaccination, the authors suggested, few new T cells are recruited.

TCRdb independently ran MiXCR on the RT-PCR reads; one entry per CDR3 protein. This sample has fewer than 400,000 distinct CDR3 sequences, with 21% found just once. Notes on this clonotype: Its specificity is not known.

The germline gives CDR1 SGHAT, CDR2 FQNNGV. This CDR3 spans 13 amino acids. V gave up 1 base and J gave up 7 bases, with 10 bases separating them. The chain combines TRBV11-2 with TRBJ2-5; possible D gene TRBD2, 5 bases. The source material was PBMCs from blood, sampled less than 22 months after vaccination. The clonotype comes from a man aged 50-75 years who received an inactivated influenza vaccine. CDR3 coding DNA: TGTGCCAGCAGCTTAGGGGAACGGGGGACCCAGTACTTC. It specifies CASSLGERGTQYF.